Following are 6 T cell receptor beta chains from one sample sequenced in a study of blood T cell repertoires in COVID-19. TCRdb keeps only in-frame clones here, not all; method: immunoSEQ multiplex PCR. The data hold 110,000 to 150,000 clones, with 70% to 90% observed a single time. Sample: peripheral blood. These receptors originate from a man between 65 and 80 years old with acute or convalescent COVID-19.

This clone showed up just once. The J gene is TRBJ1-6, the V gene TRBV13; 7 bases align to TRBD1. Germline loops: CDR1 PRHDT, CDR2 FYEKMQ (reference sequence). CDR3 length: 15 residues. The junction had 5 bases not matched to a gene; V was cut back by 5 bases and J by 4 bases. The CDR3 DNA sequence: TGTGCCAGCAGCCCAGGGACAGAATATAATTCACCCCTCCACTTT. Translated: CASSPGTEYNSPLHF.

V is TRBV12-3 or TRBV12-4 and J is TRBJ2-2; D might be TRBD1 (5 bases). There are 12 residues in the CDR3. V shed 9 bases and J shed 3 bases, with 8 bases lying between them. Here the CDR3 DNA reads TGTGCCAGTGCCAGGGACACCGGGGAGCTGTTTTTT. Translation gives CASARDTGELFF.

This sequence joins TRBV5-4 and TRBJ2-5; TRBD2 is a possible D gene (6 bases). Trimming pared 4 bases from V and 5 bases from J, leaving 12 bases between. The CDR3 is 13 residues long. The germline CDR1 and CDR2 sequences are SGHNT and YYREEE (reference sequence). The CDR3 loop reads CASSESGRETQYF. Here the CDR3 DNA reads TGTGCCAGCAGCGAGTCAGGGAGGGAGACCCAGTACTTC.

The V gene is TRBV5-1, the J gene TRBJ2-5; 7 nucleotides line up with TRBD1. Trimming took 2 bases from V and 5 from J; bases not matched to a gene: 6. CDR3 length equals 14 residues. CDR1 and CDR2 from the germline V gene are SGHRS and YFSETQ. The CDR3 nucleotides read TGCGCCAGCAGCTTTTTTACAGGGGTGGAGACCCAGTACTTC. Amino acid sequence: CASSFFTGVETQYF.

This clone was recorded only once. This rearrangement joins TRBV13 to TRBJ2-3; maybe TRBD2 (6 bases). Germline V gene data show CDR1 as PRHDT and CDR2 as FYEKMQ (reference sequence). This CDR3 is 14 amino acids long. The germline V and J ends were trimmed by 4 bases and 5 bases, with 13 bases remaining between them. The CDR3 region is CASSSPEGKDTQYF. The CDR3 bases are TGTGCCAGCAGCTCCCCGGAGGGAAAAGATACGCAGTATTTT.

A note on this clone: This sample includes further DNA sequences coding for the same CDR3. The chain couples TRBV29-1 to TRBJ2-2; a possible D gene is TRBD2 (6 bases). The germline V and J ends were trimmed by 6 bases and 1 base, with 9 bases remaining between them. Looked up from germline, CDR1 is SQVTM and CDR2 is ANQGSEA. The CDR3 is made up of 13 amino acids. The CDR3 region is CSVDSGNTGELFF. The CDR3 DNA reads as TGCAGCGTAGATAGCGGGAACACCGGGGAGCTGTTTTTT.